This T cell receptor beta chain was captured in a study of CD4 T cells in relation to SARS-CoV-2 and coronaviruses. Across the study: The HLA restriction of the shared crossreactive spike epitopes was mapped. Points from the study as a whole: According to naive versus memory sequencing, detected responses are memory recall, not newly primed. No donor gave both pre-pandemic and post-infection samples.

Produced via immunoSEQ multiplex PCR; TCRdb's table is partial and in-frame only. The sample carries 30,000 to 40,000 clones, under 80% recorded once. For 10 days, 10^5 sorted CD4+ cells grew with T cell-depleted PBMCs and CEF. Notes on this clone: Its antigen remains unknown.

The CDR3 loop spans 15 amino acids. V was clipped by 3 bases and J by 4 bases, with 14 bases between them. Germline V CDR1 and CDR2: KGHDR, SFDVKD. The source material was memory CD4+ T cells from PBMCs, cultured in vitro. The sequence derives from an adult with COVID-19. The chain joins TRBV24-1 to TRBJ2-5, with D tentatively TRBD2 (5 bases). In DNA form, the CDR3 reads TGTGCCACCAGTGATCCTGGCTCGGCGGGAGAGACCCAGTACTTC. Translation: CATSDPGSAGETQYF.